This T cell receptor (beta chain) appears in the sequencing data of a study of T cells in Graves' hyperthyroidism and ophthalmopathy. Trimming left V 4 bases short and J 0 bases short, with 5 bases between. Germline V lookup: CDR1 SEHNR, CDR2 FQNEAQ (reference sequence). This CDR3 is 13 amino acids long. For the diagnoses, clinical symptoms, serum thyroxine and TRAb, thyroid ultrasound and orbital computed tomography were used. This clonotype was seen many times. Researchers took RNA transcripts and amplified the TCR beta CDR3 regions from them. When the TCR CDR3 underwent first-round RT-PCR, the HTBI primer set was used. TCRdb called the multiplex PCR reads again in MiXCR, with one record for every CDR3 protein. Here the sample spans 450,000 to 650,000 distinct CDR3 sequences, roughly 15% being singletons.

This receptor was taken from a woman aged 18-30 years with Graves' ophthalmopathy. The sample was blood. The gene calls are TRBV7-9 and TRBJ2-3; weak D call: TRBD1 (5 bases). CDR3 in amino acids: CASSWGSTDTQYF. The CDR3 nucleotides read TGTGCCAGCAGCTGGGGCAGCACAGATACGCAGTATTTT.